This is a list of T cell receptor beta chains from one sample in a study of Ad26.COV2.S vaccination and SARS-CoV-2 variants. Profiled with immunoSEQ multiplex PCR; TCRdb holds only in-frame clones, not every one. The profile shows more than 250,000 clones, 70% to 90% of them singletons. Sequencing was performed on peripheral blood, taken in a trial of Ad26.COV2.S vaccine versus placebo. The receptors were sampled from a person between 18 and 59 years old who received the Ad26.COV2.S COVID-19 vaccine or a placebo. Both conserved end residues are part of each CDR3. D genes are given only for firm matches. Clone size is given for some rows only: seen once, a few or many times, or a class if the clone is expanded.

TGTGCCAGCCAAAGCGGGGGGGCCGTGGAGACCCAGTACTTC	CASQSGGAVETQYF	TRBV7-2	TRBD2	TRBJ2-5	.
TGTGCCAGCAGTTACTCCCCTCAGGGGGGCTATGGCTACACCTTC	CASSYSPQGGYGYTF	TRBV6-2/TRBV6-3	TRBD1	TRBJ1-2	few
TGTGCCAGTAGTAGCACGGGACACCATTTTAGCAATCAGCCCCAGCATTTT	CASSSTGHHFSNQPQHF	TRBV19	.	TRBJ1-5	.
TGCAGCGTTGAACGGGGGGGGCTGGGCACAGATACGCAGTATTTT	CSVERGGLGTDTQYF	TRBV29-1	TRBD2	TRBJ2-3	.
TGCGCCAGCAGCCCGGGACAGATCCCTAGCACAGATACGCAGTATTTT	CASSPGQIPSTDTQYF	TRBV5-1	TRBD1	TRBJ2-3	.
TGTGCCAGCAGCTTGTCTCCTAGCGGGGACGCAGATACGCAGTATTTT	CASSLSPSGDADTQYF	TRBV5-4	TRBD2	TRBJ2-3	once
TGCGCCAGCAGCTTGGTTGGTACAAACTACGAGCAGTACTTC	CASSLVGTNYEQYF	TRBV5-1	.	TRBJ2-7	once
TGCGCCAGCAGCCAAGAAGACGCCCAGCGGGGGGGCTACGAGCAGTACTTC	CASSQEDAQRGGYEQYF	TRBV4-1	TRBD2	TRBJ2-7	.
TGTGCCAGCAGCTTAGGCAGGGAACATGCGACTAATGAAAAACTGTTTTTT	CASSLGREHATNEKLFF	TRBV7-6	.	TRBJ1-4	.
TGTGCCAGTAGTATAAGGGCAGGATTGATCAATCAGCCCCAGCATTTT	CASSIRAGLINQPQHF	TRBV19	.	TRBJ1-5	.
TGTGCCAGCAGCCAAGATTACGGTTGGGGCACAGATACGCAGTATTTT	CASSQDYGWGTDTQYF	TRBV3-1/TRBV3-2	.	TRBJ2-3	.
TGCGCCAGCAGCGGCGGGACAGGGGACGAAGATACGCAGTATTTT	CASSGGTGDEDTQYF	TRBV5-1	TRBD1	TRBJ2-3	once
TGTGCCTCGATAACAGGGCGACTCACCGGGGAGCTGTTTTTT	CASITGRLTGELFF	TRBV30	.	TRBJ2-2	once
TGTGCCAGCTCACCTTATTTTAGGGCAGGGGGATATCAGCCCCAGCATTTT	CASSPYFRAGGYQPQHF	TRBV18	TRBD1	TRBJ1-5	.
TGTGCCAGCACTGGGCAGACCAATGAGCAGTTCTTC	CASTGQTNEQFF	TRBV28	.	TRBJ2-1	.
TGTGCCAGCAGGCTACAGGTGAACACTGAAGCTTTCTTT	CASRLQVNTEAFF	TRBV2	.	TRBJ1-1	once
TGTGCCAGTAGACTAGCGGGCTACAATGAGCAGTTCTTC	CASRLAGYNEQFF	TRBV2	TRBD2	TRBJ2-1	.
TGTGCCAGCAGCGCAGCGATAAAAGGGTCGAGGAATGAAAAACTGTTTTTT	CASSAAIKGSRNEKLFF	TRBV5-6	.	TRBJ1-4	.
TGTGCCAGCAGCGCGATGCAGGGGCGGGCCTACGAGCAGTACTTC	CASSAMQGRAYEQYF	TRBV11-2	.	TRBJ2-7	.
TGTGCCAGCAGCCGGGATGGTGGTCAGCCCCAGCATTTT	CASSRDGGQPQHF	TRBV14	.	TRBJ1-5	few
TGTGCCAGCAGTTACTATCAGGGCGGGACCCAGTACTTC	CASSYYQGGTQYF	TRBV6-5	.	TRBJ2-5	once
TGTGCCAGCAGCTTGGGATGGGGTTCTAATGAAAAACTGTTTTTT	CASSLGWGSNEKLFF	TRBV5-8	.	TRBJ1-4	.
TGTGCCAGCAGAGGGGGTAGCGGAGCTGGGGGAGAGACCCAGTACTTC	CASRGGSGAGGETQYF	TRBV3-1/TRBV3-2	.	TRBJ2-5	.
TGTGCCAGCAGCTTAGAGTTCGCTAACTATGGCTACACCTTC	CASSLEFANYGYTF	TRBV7-9	.	TRBJ1-2	.
TGCGCCAGCAGCCAAGTATTGCGCCAAATTAACACTGAAGCTTTCTTT	CASSQVLRQINTEAFF	TRBV4-3	.	TRBJ1-1	.
TGTGCCAGCGGGACAGTTAGCAATCAGCCCCAGCATTTT	CASGTVSNQPQHF	TRBV27	TRBD1	TRBJ1-5	.
TGTGCCAGCAGTTCTCGGACCGACCCCTCTTCCTACGAGCAGTACTTC	CASSSRTDPSSYEQYF	TRBV6-5	.	TRBJ2-7	.
TGTGCCAGCAGCTCATCTAGCGGGGGGTTCAATGAGCAGTTCTTC	CASSSSSGGFNEQFF	TRBV7-3	TRBD2	TRBJ2-1	.
TGTGCCAGCAGTTTTTCCGGGACCCGTGGGTACGAGCAGTACTTC	CASSFSGTRGYEQYF	TRBV6-5	.	TRBJ2-7	.
TGTGCCTGGAGTCCCCCCCCGGGCAGGGGCTTTAATGAAAAACTGTTTTTT	CAWSPPPGRGFNEKLFF	TRBV30	.	TRBJ1-4	once
TGTGCCAGCAGCTTGATAGGGGATCAGCCCCAGCATTTT	CASSLIGDQPQHF	TRBV5-5	.	TRBJ1-5	.
TGTGCCTGGAGCCCCCCAGGGTATGGCTACACCTTC	CAWSPPGYGYTF	TRBV30	.	TRBJ1-2	.
TGCAGTGCTAGTCAGAGGGATGAGCAGTTCTTC	CSASQRDEQFF	TRBV20-1	.	TRBJ2-1	.
TGTGCCAGCTCACCACCCAACCTCGACGGGGCAGGCGCTGAAGCTTTCTTT	CASSPPNLDGAGAEAFF	TRBV18	.	TRBJ1-1	.
TGTGCCAGCGGCTATAGCTCTGGGGCCAACGTCCTGACTTTC	CASGYSSGANVLTF	TRBV28	.	TRBJ2-6	.
TGTGCCAGCAGCGTAGAAGGGCTTAATTCACCCCTCCACTTT	CASSVEGLNSPLHF	TRBV9	.	TRBJ1-6	.
TGTGCCAGCAGCGGAAGGGCAGTAAACACCGGGGAGCTGTTTTTT	CASSGRAVNTGELFF	TRBV11-3	.	TRBJ2-2	.
TGTGCCAGCAGCTTAAATGGACTAGCGGGAATTTACGAGCAGTACTTC	CASSLNGLAGIYEQYF	TRBV7-6	TRBD2	TRBJ2-7	.
TGTGCCAGCAGCCGCATGAATGAAGCTTTCTTT	CASSRMNEAFF	TRBV7-9	.	TRBJ1-1	.
TGTGCCAGCAGTGAATCGGGCAGAGGGGATACCTTC	CASSESGRGDTF	TRBV2	.	TRBJ1-2	.
TGTGCCAGCAGCCAAGTGGCGAGAACTGAGCAGTTCTTC	CASSQVARTEQFF	TRBV3-1/TRBV3-2	.	TRBJ2-1	.
TGTGCCAGCAGCTTATCCCTACTCGCGGGGGGGGGTTATACGCAGTATTTT	CASSLSLLAGGGYTQYF	TRBV7-2	TRBD2	TRBJ2-3	.
TGCGCCATCGGATACAGGACAGGGGACAGACCAACTAATGAAAAACTGTTTTTT	CAIGYRTGDRPTNEKLFF	TRBV4-1	TRBD1	TRBJ1-4	.
TGCAGCGTTGAATCGGCTCTCTCCTACGAGCAGTACTTC	CSVESALSYEQYF	TRBV29-1	.	TRBJ2-7	.
TGTGCCAGCAGTTTCGGACAGGGTTCGTATGAGCAGTTCTTC	CASSFGQGSYEQFF	TRBV6-5	TRBD1	TRBJ2-1	.
TGTGCCAGCAGGCAAACGGACGGTGAAGCTTTCTTT	CASRQTDGEAFF	TRBV27	.	TRBJ1-1	.
TGTGCCAGCAGCCATAATCGGGATGGCTACACCTTC	CASSHNRDGYTF	TRBV12-3/TRBV12-4	.	TRBJ1-2	.
TGTGCCAGTAGCAGAGGGACTAGTGTAGTTCATGACGAGCAGTACTTC	CASSRGTSVVHDEQYF	TRBV19	TRBD2	TRBJ2-7	.
TGTGCCAGCAGTTATGGCGTAGGGACCCCCAATCAGCCCCAGCATTTT	CASSYGVGTPNQPQHF	TRBV6-2/TRBV6-3	.	TRBJ1-5	.
TGTGCCAGCAGCTTAGTGGCGACCTCTGGAAACACCATATATTTT	CASSLVATSGNTIYF	TRBV7-2	.	TRBJ1-3	.
TGTGCCTGGAGCCAGGGACAGGGGGTCACCGGGGAGCTGTTTTTT	CAWSQGQGVTGELFF	TRBV30	TRBD1	TRBJ2-2	.
TGCGCCAGCAGCATCAGGGAGGGGAGCGAAAAACTGTTTTTT	CASSIREGSEKLFF	TRBV5-1	.	TRBJ1-4	.
TGTGCCAGCAGCCCAAGTCTCGACGGGACAGGGAAAACGCAGTATTTT	CASSPSLDGTGKTQYF	TRBV7-2	TRBD1	TRBJ2-3	.
TGTGCCAGAAGCTTGAACAGCTTGGAACCTAACTATGGCTACACCTTC	CARSLNSLEPNYGYTF	TRBV5-3	.	TRBJ1-2	few